Following are 30 T cell receptor beta chains from one sample sequenced in a study of shared clonotypes between healthy human individuals. TCRdb's table, derived via immunoSEQ multiplex PCR, lists solely in-frame clones and lacks some. The data hold hundreds of thousands of clones, with over 90% observed a single time. CD45RO-negative cells were positively selected for CCR7, leaving out terminally differentiated effector memory CD45RA+ cells. Sequencing input: naive CD8+ T cells sorted from blood. The receptors stem from a man in his thirties or forties in good health.

This chain joins TRBV7-3 and TRBJ2-3; 9 bases are shared with TRBD2. Germline loops: CDR1 SGHTA, CDR2 FQGTGA. V lost 0 bases, J lost 0 bases, and 16 bases stayed unmatched. This CDR3 has 21 residues. CDR3 amino acids: CASSLTGNTESSGRSTDTQYF. The CDR3 DNA sequence: TGTGCCAGCAGCTTAACGGGGAACACGGAGAGCAGCGGGAGGAGCACAGATACGCAGTATTTT.

This rearrangement joins TRBV25-1 to TRBJ2-7; perhaps TRBD1 as D (6 bases). This CDR3 comprises 12 residues. Germline assignment: CDR1 MGHDK and CDR2 SYGVNS. The V and J ends lost 7 bases and 3 bases respectively, with 10 bases between them. CDR3 in DNA: TGTGCCAGCAATAAACAGGGCTACGAGCAGTACTTC. It codes for CASNKQGYEQYF.

This sequence joins TRBV28 and TRBJ1-3; 8 bases align to TRBD1. With V trimmed by 8 bases and J by 2 bases, 8 bases remained unmatched. CDR3 length: 15 residues. Germline V gives CDR1 MDHEN, CDR2 SYDVKM. As DNA, the CDR3 is TGTGCCAGCCATTTAGACAGGGGAGCTGGAAACACCATATATTTT. This translates into CASHLDRGAGNTIYF.

This chain uses TRBV9 with TRBJ2-1; 8 bases are shared with TRBD2. The CDR3 extends over 15 amino acids. In germline, CDR1 is SGDLS, CDR2 YYNGEE. V trimming: 6 bases; J trimming: 1 base; junction bases outside the gene matches: 6. DNA for the CDR3: TGTGCCAGCACCGAAGCGGGAGTGTCCTACAATGAGCAGTTCTTC. This translates into CASTEAGVSYNEQFF.

The chain's CDR3 is CASSRHRLAGANEQFF. CDR3 coding DNA: TGTGCCAGCAGCCGACACCGACTAGCGGGAGCCAATGAGCAGTTCTTC. The chain recombines TRBV7-8 with TRBJ2-1; 12 bases are a match to TRBD2. This CDR3 contains 16 residues. V lost 5 bases and J lost 6; bases outside the gene matches: 8. The germline CDR1 and CDR2 sequences are SGHVS and FQNEAQ. Together with reference TRBV7-8 and TRBJ2-1, the CDR3 gives the full variable domain: GAGVSQSPRYKVAKRGQDVALRCDPISGHVSLFWYQQALGQGPEFLTYFQNEAQLDKSGLPSDRFFAERPEGSVSTLKIQRTQQEDSAVYLCASSRHRLAGANEQFFGPGTRLTVL.

The chain joins TRBV10-1 to TRBJ2-7; 12 positions agree with TRBD2. This CDR3 contains 15 residues. Trimming removed 5 bases from V and 2 bases from J; junction bases left unmatched: 4. CDR1 is WNHNN and CDR2 is SYGVQD in the germline V gene (reference sequence). CDR3: CASSPGLAGPYEQYF. The CDR3 coding sequence is TGCGCCAGCAGTCCGGGACTAGCGGGCCCCTACGAGCAGTACTTC.

V and J are TRBV7-9 and TRBJ2-2; TRBD2 might be the D (6 bases). V was shortened by 3 bases and J by 5 bases, with 19 bases between the two germline ends. The CDR3 is 17 residues long. Germline V gene lookup returns CDR1 SEHNR and CDR2 FQNEAQ (reference sequence). The CDR3 sequence is CASSLVDAGTTTGELFF. The CDR3 DNA sequence: TGTGCCAGCAGCTTGGTTGACGCGGGAACCACTACCGGGGAGCTGTTTTTT.

This chain connects TRBV19 to TRBJ2-5; 11 bases are shared with TRBD2. With 5 bases clipped from V and 1 base from J, the junction kept 9 bases outside the gene matches. This CDR3 is 17 amino acids long. Germline V gene lookup returns CDR1 LNHDA and CDR2 SQIVND (reference sequence). The CDR3 DNA sequence: TGTGCCAGTAGTCTTACTAGCGGGAGTTCCTCCCAAGAGACCCAGTACTTC. Its translation is CASSLTSGSSSQETQYF.

The chain couples TRBV6-5 to TRBJ2-5; D is possibly TRBD1 (7 bases). V lost 5 bases to trimming and J lost 1 base, with 14 bases between them. Germline-derived CDR1 and CDR2 are MNHEY and SVGAGI. There are 15 residues in the CDR3. The CDR3, as DNA: TGTGCCAGCAGTGGCGGAGGGGGCGTCCAAGAGACCCAGTACTTC. This translates into CASSGGGGVQETQYF.

This clone was observed a single time. The chain links TRBV7-9 to TRBJ2-1; perhaps TRBD1 as D (5 bases). Per germline, CDR1 SEHNR and CDR2 FQNEAQ (reference sequence). The V gene lost 5 bases and the J gene lost 13 bases, with 15 bases spanning the gap. The CDR3 length is 12 residues. The CDR3 spells CASSTDRESQFF. In nucleotides, the CDR3 is TGTGCCAGCAGCACTGACAGAGAATCTCAGTTCTTC.

The gene calls are TRBV7-9 and TRBJ2-7; 13 bases agree with TRBD2. Per germline, CDR1 SEHNR and CDR2 FQNEAQ (reference sequence). The CDR3 spans 16 residues. V was clipped by 2 bases and J by 5 bases; unmatched bases: 6. This chain's CDR3 is CASSLTSGRASDEQYF. The CDR3 DNA reads as TGTGCCAGCAGCTTAACTAGCGGGAGGGCATCGGACGAGCAGTACTTC.

The chain combines TRBV6-5 with TRBJ2-1, with D tentatively TRBD1 (6 bases). The CDR3 length is 15 residues. The germline V gene has CDR1 MNHEY and CDR2 SVGAGI. Trimming pared 8 bases from V and 0 bases from J, leaving 14 bases between. In nucleotides, the CDR3 is TGTGCCAGCGGATGGACAGCCAGCTCCTACAATGAGCAGTTCTTC. Protein product: CASGWTASSYNEQFF.

The chain carries TRBV27 and TRBJ2-2; D is tentatively TRBD1 or TRBD2 (5 bases each). Trimming cost V 6 bases and J 4 bases, with 18 bases left between them. CDR3 length: 16 residues. Germline V CDR1 and CDR2: MNHEY, SMNVEV (reference sequence). This chain's CDR3 is CASRPTGRAATGELFF. CDR3 DNA sequence: TGTGCCAGCAGACCCACGGGGCGGGCGGCCACCGGGGAGCTGTTTTTT.

The V call is TRBV29-1, the J call TRBJ2-5; 14 bases align to TRBD2. The CDR3 length is 16 residues. Looked up from germline, CDR1 is SQVTM and CDR2 is ANQGSEA. Germline trimming cut 0 bases from V and 5 bases from J; bases unmatched to any gene: 5. The CDR3 region is CSVEDRGLAGVETQYF. The CDR3 bases are TGCAGCGTTGAAGATCGGGGACTAGCGGGAGTTGAGACCCAGTACTTC.

The chain couples TRBV28 to TRBJ1-5; 8 bases match TRBD1. This CDR3 comprises 15 residues. Germline CDR1 and CDR2: MDHEN and SYDVKM. Unmatched junction bases numbered 4, after V lost 2 bases and J lost 4 bases. CDR3 sequence (DNA): TGTGCCAGCAGTTTAGGGGGGACAGGTAATCAGCCCCAGCATTTT. It encodes CASSLGGTGNQPQHF. The full variable domain, completed using reference TRBV28 and TRBJ1-5, is DVKVTQSSRYLVKRTGEKVFLECVQDMDHENMFWYRQDPGLGLRLIYFSYDVKMKEKGDIPEGYSVSREKKERFSLILESASTNQTSMYLCASSLGGTGNQPQHFGDGTRLSIL.

This chain links TRBV10-2 with TRBJ2-5, with D unclear. The CDR3 has 11 amino acids. V lost 0 bases to trimming and J lost 7 bases, with 3 bases between them. Germline loops: CDR1 WSHSY, CDR2 SAAADI. As DNA, the CDR3 is TGCGCCAGCAGTGAGTCGGGGACCCAGTACTTC. This encodes CASSESGTQYF.

This chain links TRBV29-1 with TRBJ2-7; D possibly matches TRBD1 or TRBD2 (5 bases each). The CDR3 sequence is 11 residues long. CDR1 SQVTM and CDR2 ANQGSEA come from the germline V gene. V lost 8 bases to trimming and J lost 5 bases, with 13 bases between them. The CDR3 loop is CSSRDLDEQYF. CDR3 coding DNA: TGCAGCTCAAGGGACCTTGACGAGCAGTACTTC.

This clone was picked up one time. The chain uses TRBV13 and TRBJ2-4, with TRBD2 matching 9 bases. The CDR3 loop spans 16 amino acids. Trimming cost V 5 bases and J 5 bases; bases outside gene matches: 10. Germline CDR1 PRHDT, CDR2 FYEKMQ (reference sequence). CDR3 in amino acids: CASSIELAGSENIQYF. DNA for the CDR3: TGTGCCAGCAGCATCGAACTAGCGGGCTCGGAAAACATTCAGTACTTC.

The count of this clone is one. The J gene is TRBJ2-7, the V gene TRBV5-5; TRBD1 agrees at 11 bases. The CDR3 consists of 15 residues. Germline V gives CDR1 SGHKS, CDR2 YYEKEE (reference sequence). V lost 4 bases, J lost 3 bases, and 6 bases stayed unmatched. The CDR3 nucleotides are TGTGCCAGCAGCCCCTCCGGGACAGGGGGCTACGAGCAGTACTTC. Residues: CASSPSGTGGYEQYF.

This clone showed up just once. This chain connects TRBV13 to TRBJ2-1; 15 nucleotides line up with TRBD2. J was trimmed by 8 bases and V by 2 bases; bases with no gene match: 7. CDR3 size: 17 residues. CDR1 PRHDT and CDR2 FYEKMQ come from the germline V gene (reference sequence). The CDR3 DNA reads as TGTGCCAGCAGCTTAAGTCCGGGACTAGCGGGAGGCGATGAGCAGTTCTTC. Translated, it gives CASSLSPGLAGGDEQFF.

The chain has TRBV29-1 and TRBJ1-1; D is undetermined. Trimming pared 5 bases from V and 0 bases from J, leaving 22 bases between. The CDR3 covers 17 residues. Per germline, CDR1 SQVTM and CDR2 ANQGSEA. The CDR3 loop is CSVWWAPAGMMNTEAFF. The CDR3 coding sequence is TGCAGCGTTTGGTGGGCACCGGCTGGGATGATGAACACTGAAGCTTTCTTT.

CDR3 sequence: CASSQDGGLYEQYF. CDR3 bases: TGTGCCAGCAGCCAAGACGGTGGCCTCTACGAGCAGTACTTC. The chain joins TRBV14 to TRBJ2-7; D unresolved. Germline CDR1 SGHDN, CDR2 FVKESK. V lost 0 bases, J lost 3 bases, and 9 bases lay in between. This CDR3 region has 14 residues.

The V and J genes are TRBV28 and TRBJ2-7; a possible D gene is TRBD2 (6 bases). V lost 6 bases, J lost 0 bases, and 15 bases lay in between. Per germline, CDR1 MDHEN and CDR2 SYDVKM. The length of the CDR3 is 15 residues. DNA of the CDR3: TGTGCCAGCAGCCCTCGGGGGAGGAACTCCTACGAGCAGTACTTC. This sequence encodes CASSPRGRNSYEQYF.

This chain connects TRBV7-9 to TRBJ2-7; a possible D gene is TRBD1 (6 bases). Between the trimmed V and J ends, which lost 5 bases and 4 bases, there was a span of 15 bases. CDR3 size: 14 residues. The germline gives CDR1 SEHNR, CDR2 FQNEAQ (reference sequence). CDR3 in DNA: TGTGCCAGCAGCCCCTCCGGGACACTATACGAGCAGTACTTC. It encodes CASSPSGTLYEQYF.

This clone came up once. The V gene is TRBV5-1, the J gene TRBJ1-1, with 9 bases matching TRBD1. The CDR3 is made up of 17 amino acids. V shed 0 bases and J 6 bases; nucleotides not matched to a gene: 12. Germline lookup yields CDR1 SGHRS and CDR2 YFSETQ. CDR3: CASSLEGQGSIESEAFF. The CDR3 nucleotides are TGCGCCAGCAGCTTGGAGGGACAGGGATCTATCGAGTCTGAAGCTTTCTTT.

The rearrangement uses TRBV9 and TRBJ2-2; D is unresolved. CDR1 SGDLS and CDR2 YYNGEE come from the germline V gene. Trimming removed 1 base from V and 4 bases from J, with 8 bases in between. The CDR3 runs to 14 residues. The CDR3 DNA follows: TGTGCCAGCAGCGTACTTTCTGGCACCGGGGAGCTGTTTTTT. Translating gives CASSVLSGTGELFF. The full variable domain, in which reference TRBV9 and TRBJ2-2 provide the parts outside the CDR3, is DSGVTQTPKHLITATGQRVTLRCSPRSGDLSVYWYQQSLDQGLQFLIQYYNGEERAKGNILERFSAQQFPDLHSELNLSSLELGDSALYFCASSVLSGTGELFFGEGSRLTVL.

J is TRBJ2-1 and V is TRBV5-4; 15 positions agree with TRBD2. J lost 8 bases, V lost 5 bases, and 8 bases had no gene match. This CDR3 has 16 amino acids. The germline V gene has CDR1 SGHNT and CDR2 YYREEE (reference sequence). CDR3 loop: CASREGTSGRRDEQFF. The CDR3 DNA reads as TGTGCCAGCAGGGAAGGGACTAGCGGGAGGAGAGATGAGCAGTTCTTC.

The chain has TRBV18 and TRBJ2-1, with D unresolved. The CDR3 loop spans 17 amino acids. Germline CDR1 reads KGHSH; CDR2 reads LQKENI. V dropped 4 bases and J dropped 4 bases, with 20 bases sitting between them. The chain's CDR3 is CASSQALSDRLYNEQFF. The CDR3 coding sequence is TGTGCCAGCTCACAGGCACTTAGTGACCGATTATACAATGAGCAGTTCTTC.

This chain uses TRBV7-9 with TRBJ2-4, with 7 bases matching TRBD2. The CDR3 consists of 17 residues. Unmatched junction bases numbered 5, after V lost 0 bases and J lost 0 bases. The germline V gene has CDR1 SEHNR and CDR2 FQNEAQ (reference sequence). The CDR3 here is CASSLANAGVAKNIQYF. The CDR3 coding sequence is TGTGCCAGCAGCTTAGCAAACGCGGGGGTAGCCAAAAACATTCAGTACTTC.

The chain combines TRBV27 with TRBJ2-7; 8 bases line up with TRBD2. V lost 2 bases and J lost 6; bases outside the gene matches: 6. This CDR3 comprises 14 residues. Germline V gene lookup returns CDR1 MNHEY and CDR2 SMNVEV (reference sequence). The chain's CDR3 is CASSLGGLVGEQYF. The CDR3 DNA reads TGTGCCAGCAGTTTAGGGGGACTAGTTGGCGAGCAGTACTTC.